What follows are 24 T cell receptor beta chains derived from one specimen sequenced in a study of spatial heterogeneity in lung cancer. Time point reported: sample taken at primary tumor resection. The authors sequenced whole RNA from tumor, nontumor lung or frozen PBMC without sorting. TCRdb re-called the 5' RACE reads through MiXCR, storing one row per CDR3 protein. The sample consists of 40,000 or so distinct CDR3 sequences, less than 5.5% of them appearing once. The input for sequencing was PBMCs, taken at surgery. The receptors shown here come from a female donor with early-stage non-small cell lung cancer.

The chain carries TRBV19 and TRBJ1-5; D ambiguous. V lost 3 bases to trimming and J lost 1 base, with 10 bases between them. CDR1 LNHDA and CDR2 SQIVND come from the germline V gene (reference sequence). The CDR3 loop spans 15 amino acids. The DNA for the CDR3 is TGTGCCAGTAGTATCAGGCCCGGGAGCAATCAGCCCCAGCATTTT. This sequence encodes CASSIRPGSNQPQHF.

In this sample, this clonotype turned up a few times. This chain joins TRBV7-3 and TRBJ2-2; D unclear. This CDR3 spans 14 amino acids. Germline loops: CDR1 SGHTA, CDR2 FQGTGA. Trimming removed 2 bases from V and 2 bases from J, with 6 bases in between. The CDR3 region is CASSLSINTGELFF. The CDR3 DNA follows: TGTGCCAGCAGCTTATCCATAAACACCGGGGAGCTGTTTTTT.

This clonotype was detected ten times or more. The J gene is TRBJ1-2, the V gene TRBV12-3 or TRBV12-4, with TRBD1 as a possible D gene (5 bases). Trimming stripped 0 bases from V and 12 bases from J, with 11 bases between. The CDR3 totals 12 residues. Here the CDR3 reads CASSLARRGNTF. The CDR3 DNA reads TGTGCCAGCAGTTTAGCACGAAGGGGTAACACCTTC.

This clonotype came up many times. The chain carries TRBV7-6 and TRBJ2-1, with TRBD1 identical over 7 bases. CDR1 and CDR2 from the germline V gene are SGHVS and FNYEAQ. After removal of 0 bases from V and 7 bases from J, the junction contained 6 bases not matched to a gene. CDR3 length: 15 residues. CDR3: CASSLAFTGVNEQFF. The CDR3 DNA reads as TGTGCCAGCAGCTTAGCGTTTACAGGGGTAAATGAGCAGTTCTTC.

This clonotype was detected many times. J is TRBJ2-7 and V is TRBV6-5, with 9 bases fitting TRBD2. CDR3 length equals 16 residues. J lost 5 bases, V lost 2 bases, and 10 bases had no gene match. The germline V gene has CDR1 MNHEY and CDR2 SVGAGI. For the CDR3, the DNA is TGTGCCAGCAGTTACACGTTGACCGGGACTAGCAACGAGCAGTACTTC. It yields the protein CASSYTLTGTSNEQYF.

This clonotype was picked up many times. The chain is built from TRBV27 and TRBJ2-3; D might be TRBD1 (6 bases). V was shortened by 11 bases and J by 0 bases, with 15 bases between the two germline ends. The CDR3 is 14 amino acids. Germline CDR1 MNHEY, CDR2 SMNVEV (reference sequence). The CDR3 is CAASGQGSTDTQYF. The CDR3 DNA is TGTGCCGCCTCGGGGCAGGGGAGCACAGATACGCAGTATTTT.

This clonotype occurred many times. The chain's CDR3 is CASSLTLAGVDTQYF. In nucleotides, the CDR3 is TGCGCCAGCAGCTTGACCCTAGCGGGGGTGGATACGCAGTATTTT. This chain links TRBV5-1 with TRBJ2-3; 10 positions match TRBD2. The germline gives CDR1 SGHRS, CDR2 YFSETQ. The CDR3 sequence is 15 residues long. The trim removed 1 base at V and 6 bases at J, leaving 5 bases unmatched.

This clonotype was found many times. The chain carries TRBV9 and TRBJ2-5; D uncertain. Trimming removed 1 base at V and 5 bases at J, with 6 bases between. The CDR3 has 12 amino acids. CDR1 is SGDLS, CDR2 YYNGEE, per germline. The CDR3, as DNA: TGTGCCAGCAGCGTAATTGGGGAGACCCAGTACTTC. As protein: CASSVIGETQYF.

This clonotype came up many times. The CDR3 sequence is CATSNIGTGGTSNQPQHF. DNA for the CDR3: TGTGCCACCAGCAACATAGGGACAGGGGGAACGAGCAATCAGCCCCAGCATTTT. The chain joins TRBV15 to TRBJ1-5, with 11 positions matching TRBD1. The germline CDR1 and CDR2 sequences are LNHNV and YYDKDF (reference sequence). The CDR3 contains 18 residues. Unmatched junction bases numbered 9, after V lost 4 bases and J lost 1 base.

In DNA, the CDR3 is TGCGCCAGCAGCTTACCAGCCTCTGGAAACACCATATATTTT. Translated: CASSLPASGNTIYF. This chain connects TRBV5-1 to TRBJ1-3; D call uncertain. CDR1 SGHRS and CDR2 YFSETQ come from the germline V gene. The CDR3 sequence is 14 residues long. The V gene lost 2 bases and the J gene lost 0 bases, with 6 bases spanning the gap.

This clonotype has at least ten counts. This chain links TRBV12-3 or TRBV12-4 with TRBJ2-3; no reliable D call. The CDR3 spans 13 residues. Trimming left V 5 bases short and J 0 bases short, with 6 bases between. In DNA form, the CDR3 reads TGTGCCAGCAGTCCCCTGAGCACAGATACGCAGTATTTT. Protein product: CASSPLSTDTQYF.

The sample holds many counts of this clonotype. The rearrangement uses TRBV6-2 or TRBV6-3 and TRBJ2-7; perhaps TRBD1 as D (6 bases). Trimming took 11 bases from V and 1 from J, leaving 15 bases between them. CDR1 is MNHEY and CDR2 is SVGEGT in the germline V gene. This CDR3 spans 13 amino acids. DNA for the CDR3: TGTGCCTCCCTACCCACAGGGTCCTACGAGCAGTACTTC. This sequence encodes CASLPTGSYEQYF.

In its sample, this clonotype was seen many times. The genes are TRBV20-1 and TRBJ2-5; D may correspond to TRBD1 or TRBD2 (6 bases each). Germline lookup yields CDR1 DFQATT and CDR2 SNEGSKA (reference sequence). V lost 0 bases to trimming and J lost 1 base, with 15 bases between them. The CDR3 contains 16 residues. The CDR3 protein is CSARDQGGPAQETQYF. The CDR3 DNA sequence: TGCAGTGCTAGAGATCAAGGGGGGCCTGCCCAAGAGACCCAGTACTTC.

This clonotype showed up many times. V is TRBV27 and J is TRBJ2-1; perhaps D is TRBD1 or TRBD2 (6 bases each). This CDR3 is 14 amino acids long. The V end was cut by 7 bases, the J end by 2 bases, with 12 bases between. CDR1 and CDR2 from the germline V gene are MNHEY and SMNVEV (reference sequence). CDR3 in amino acids: CASTVGGPYNEQFF. The CDR3 DNA reads as TGTGCCAGCACCGTCGGGGGCCCCTACAATGAGCAGTTCTTC.

Within the sample, this clonotype is medium-sized. The chain uses TRBV29-1 and TRBJ1-2; tentative D call: TRBD1 (5 bases). The length of the CDR3 is 13 residues. Per germline, CDR1 SQVTM and CDR2 ANQGSEA. The germline V and J ends were trimmed by 7 bases and 4 bases, with 16 bases remaining between them. DNA of the CDR3: TGCAGCGCCGGGGACGGTCTTTTCTATGGCTACACCTTC. Residues: CSAGDGLFYGYTF.

Ten or more counts support this clonotype. J is TRBJ1-1 and V is TRBV20-1, with D perhaps TRBD1 (5 bases). The CDR3 consists of 13 residues. Between the trimmed V and J ends, which lost 2 bases and 4 bases, there was a span of 11 bases. CDR1 DFQATT and CDR2 SNEGSKA come from the germline V gene (reference sequence). This CDR3 reads CSARFGASTEAFF. CDR3 DNA: TGCAGTGCTAGATTCGGGGCTTCCACTGAAGCTTTCTTT.

This clonotype was seen many times. This chain uses TRBV30 with TRBJ1-1, with no clear D. This CDR3 spans 13 amino acids. CDR1 is GTSNPN and CDR2 is SVGIG in the germline V gene (reference sequence). Trimming left V 8 bases short and J 1 base short, with 14 bases between. The CDR3 sequence is CAHRPPGNTEAFF. The CDR3 nucleotides are TGTGCCCATCGCCCTCCGGGGAACACTGAAGCTTTCTTT.

Written as DNA, the CDR3 is TGTGCCAGCAGCTTCCCCGGGGCACAAGAGACCCAGTACTTC. Protein: CASSFPGAQETQYF. J is TRBJ2-5 and V is TRBV3-1, with D perhaps being TRBD1 or TRBD2 (5 bases each). Trimming shortened V by 5 bases and J by 2 bases, and 12 bases separated the two germline ends. The germline gives CDR1 LGHDT, CDR2 YNNKEL (reference sequence). The CDR3 has 14 amino acids.

The chain is built from TRBV7-8 and TRBJ1-5; D is unresolved. CDR1 is SGHVS, CDR2 FQNEAQ, per germline. The CDR3 runs to 13 residues. Trimming cost V 11 bases and J 6 bases, with 17 bases left between them. CDR3 in DNA: TGTGCCTCCCGGGCCGACTGGGCTCAGCCCCAGCATTTT. Encoded protein: CASRADWAQPQHF.

This clonotype appeared many times. The chain recombines TRBV20-1 with TRBJ2-7; unclear D gene. The germline gives CDR1 DFQATT, CDR2 SNEGSKA (reference sequence). Trimming removed 3 bases from V and 6 bases from J, with 12 bases in between. The CDR3 runs to 12 residues. CDR3 bases: TGCAGTGCTAGTGATCGGGCTGGCGAGCAGTACTTC. As protein: CSASDRAGEQYF.

This clonotype came up many times. The chain is built from TRBV29-1 and TRBJ1-1; D is undetermined. Trimming shortened V by 0 bases and J by 6 bases, and 5 bases separated the two germline ends. CDR1 is SQVTM and CDR2 is ANQGSEA in the germline V gene. CDR3 length: 11 residues. The CDR3 loop is CSVEDRAEAFF. CDR3 nucleotides: TGCAGCGTTGAAGATCGGGCTGAAGCTTTCTTT.

This clonotype was recorded many times. The rearrangement links TRBV7-2 to TRBJ2-3; a possible D gene is TRBD2 (6 bases). The V gene lost 5 bases and the J gene lost 4 bases, with 13 bases spanning the gap. The CDR3 extends over 14 amino acids. Looked up from germline, CDR1 is SGHTA and CDR2 is FQGNSA. For the CDR3, the DNA is TGTGCCAGCAGCAACCGGGACTCGGCAGATACGCAGTATTTT. Its translation: CASSNRDSADTQYF.

This clonotype was observed many times. V and J are TRBV5-1 and TRBJ1-1, with D possibly matching TRBD1 (6 bases). The CDR3 extends over 15 amino acids. CDR1 and CDR2 from the germline V gene are SGHRS and YFSETQ. The ends were cut back, 6 bases at V and 3 bases at J, with 18 bases in the middle. CDR3 loop: CASTGGGLVDTEAFF. The CDR3 DNA reads TGCGCCAGCACCGGCGGGGGCCTAGTGGACACTGAAGCTTTCTTT.

This sequence joins TRBV5-4 and TRBJ2-7; 8 bases map to TRBD1. The CDR3 runs to 13 residues. CDR1 is SGHNT and CDR2 is YYREEE in the germline V gene (reference sequence). Trimming removed 4 bases from V and 5 bases from J; junction bases left unmatched: 5. The CDR3 coding sequence is TGTGCCAGCAGCAGGACACAGGGGGACGAGCAGTACTTC. It yields the protein CASSRTQGDEQYF.